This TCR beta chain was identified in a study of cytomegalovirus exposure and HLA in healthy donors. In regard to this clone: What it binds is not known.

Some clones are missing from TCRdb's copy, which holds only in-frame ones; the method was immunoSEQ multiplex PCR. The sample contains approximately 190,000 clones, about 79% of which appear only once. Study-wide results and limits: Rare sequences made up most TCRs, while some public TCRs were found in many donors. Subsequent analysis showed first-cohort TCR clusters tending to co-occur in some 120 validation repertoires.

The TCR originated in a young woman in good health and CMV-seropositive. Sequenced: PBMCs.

Written as DNA, the CDR3 is TGTGCCAGCAGTTACTCCGCGGGACAGGGGTTGGATACGCAGTATTTT. It yields the protein CASSYSAGQGLDTQYF. The rearrangement joins TRBV6-5 to TRBJ2-3; 10 nucleotides align to TRBD1. The germline V gene has CDR1 MNHEY and CDR2 SVGAGI. This CDR3 spans 16 amino acids. V lost 0 bases, J lost 6 bases, and 6 bases stayed unmatched.